This section outlines one T cell receptor (beta chain) sequence together with its context. The target of this receptor is not known. Per-base quality was not reported, and no clone a single base away is much larger than it. A distance of 16 bases separates the germline ends of V and J, which lose 5 bases and 2 bases respectively. According to the germline V gene, CDR1 reads ENHRY and CDR2 reads SYGVKD. The CDR3 runs 15 residues from the cysteine to the phenylalanine. This entry keeps only the CDR3 DNA: 45 bases, framed from base 1. The immunoSEQ Assay, a bias-controlled multiplex PCR, was used to amplify TCRbeta CDR3 regions from genomic DNA. Per the source publication's procedure: The number of nucleated cells in each sample was estimated from the amplification of reference gene primers within the assay. Sequence reads were collapsed and filtered to measure the absolute abundance of every unique TCRbeta CDR3 rearrangement. For each sample, productive Simpson clonality was calculated as the square root of Simpson's diversity index over productive rearrangements. This is the immuneACCESS table as TCRdb keeps it, with only in-frame sequences that have V and J called. A part of the clones is gone; compared with another copy, unresolved V genes explain less than half, and the rest is unexplained. The DNA gave D and trimming, while V, J and clone size come from that table. The sample includes about 200,000 clones, with approximately 90% observed a single time. The ten largest account for around 2.2% of the sample.

Another Seattle source contributed samples from volunteer blood donors who had recovered from COVID-19. Each collaborating institution followed its own protocols to collect whole blood in K2EDTA tubes. For TCRbeta analysis, collaborators shipped samples in one of three forms: frozen whole blood, isolated PBMCs, or DNA extracted from either of those sample types. The sample belongs to a study of blood T cell repertoires in COVID-19 (dated by TCRdb to the early 2020s). With respect to the entire study: Samples covering the acute and convalescent phases of COVID-19 were provided by collaborators in the United States, Italy and Spain. The prospective study material was composed of cDNA or gDNA derived from T cells, B-cell-depleted T cells, or PBMCs. Deeply sampled blood TCRbeta repertoires from subjects exposed to, actively infected with, or recovered from COVID-19 were included in the dataset. The repertoires were made available in a free public database intended to serve as a resource for research on the immune response to SARS-CoV-2. Samples were obtained from the ongoing ImmuneRACE study (first 160 participants) and from about 1,300 subjects provided by 6 global collaborators. The sample metadata nearly always contained a de-identified subject ID, COVID-19 status, age in years and sex. Where HLA class I and class II types were available, the types were taken from metadata supplied by the sample provider, not from assay-based typing.

Study-level results and caveats: Clinical and demographic metadata were provided uncurated, with the amount varying by source and participant.

The rearrangement joined TRBV10-3 to TRBJ2-7; a weak D assignment points to TRBD2 (7 bases agree). The sequencing input was peripheral blood. The source is a man under 40 who had recovered from COVID-19. The CDR3 reads CAISINREGAYEQYF. The nucleotide sequence reads TGTGCCATCAGTATTAACAGGGAGGGGGCCTACGAGCAGTACTTC.